The 13 T cell receptor delta chains in this list originate from one sample, sequenced in a study of human gamma delta and Vdelta1 T cells. TCRdb reanalysed the PCR reads with CATT. The sample contains 6,000 to 6,500 delta-chain clones, about 9.4% of which appear only once. Source material: naive CD27+ Vdelta1 gamma-delta T cells from blood. Receptors originate from a human donor in good health.

This clone was recorded a few times. The protein TCRdb gives is from a much larger clone and does not agree with this DNA's translation at residue 4, likely a read error; the protein shown here comes from the DNA. The rearrangement uses TRDV1 and TRDJ1; 8 bases match TRDD3. Germline V gene data show CDR1 as TSWWSYY and CDR2 as QGS. The CDR3 totals 18 residues. The CDR3 DNA reads as TGTGCTCTTGAGGAAACGGGTACTGGGGGTTCGTACACCGATAAACTCATCTTT. Amino acids: CALEETGTGGSYTDKLIF.

This clone has a single count. This sequence joins TRDV2 and TRDJ1; D might be TRDD3 (6 bases). Between the trimmed V and J ends, which lost 0 bases and 10 bases, there was a span of 11 bases. This CDR3 has 12 amino acids. Per the germline V gene, CDR1 is GEAIGNYY and CDR2 is EKD. Here the CDR3 reads CACDTGGVTLIF. The CDR3 DNA sequence: TGTGCCTGTGACACCGGGGGAGTGACACTCATCTTT.

The V and J genes are TRDV1 and TRDJ1, with D possibly being TRDD2 or TRDD3 (7 bases each). Trimming removed 4 bases at V and 0 bases at J, with 39 bases between. CDR3 length: 24 residues. The germline gives CDR1 TSWWSYY, CDR2 QGS. The CDR3 sequence is CALGACLPSIHHGGPYTYTDKLIF. The DNA for the CDR3 is TGTGCTCTTGGGGCATGCCTTCCTTCAATTCACCATGGGGGACCCTATACATACACCGATAAACTCATCTTT.

The chain couples TRDV1 to TRDJ1; D might be TRDD2 (9 bases). CDR1 and CDR2 (germline): TSWWSYY, QGS. The CDR3 is 24 amino acids. Trimming removed 5 bases at V and 2 bases at J, with 42 bases between. The CDR3 reads CALGPRPSYPGTWGSSPSTDKLIF. CDR3 nucleotide sequence: TGTGCTCTTGGGCCCCGGCCTTCCTACCCCGGGACCTGGGGGAGCTCTCCGAGTACCGATAAACTCATCTTT.

This clone was seen a handful of times. The chain links TRDV1 to TRDJ1; D possibly corresponds to TRDD3 (6 bases). V was pared by 2 bases and J by 0 bases, with 28 bases between. The CDR3 is 21 amino acids. Per the germline V gene, CDR1 is TSWWSYY and CDR2 is QGS. CDR3 DNA: TGTGCTCTTGGGGAAATAAGTTCTTCATGGGGGGCTCCCACGTACACCGATAAACTCATCTTT. Protein product: CALGEISSSWGAPTYTDKLIF.

This clone was seen more than once but under ten times. At one end the junction does not follow the germline gene, possibly because of a read error. Other DNA variants within this sample encode the same CDR3. This chain joins TRDV1 and TRDJ1, with 10 bases aligning to TRDD3. Germline V gives CDR1 TSWWSYY, CDR2 QGS. This CDR3 has 19 amino acids. The CDR3 DNA reads TGTGCTCTTGGGAACAGGATCTTCGGGGGATACGGTGTGGGCGATAAACTTATCTTT. This translates into CALGNRIFGGYGVGDKLIF.

This clone was observed a few times. TCRdb's protein, taken from a much larger clone, differs from this DNA's translation at residue 11, likely owing to a read error; the protein displayed comes from the DNA. The chain recombines TRDV1 with TRDJ2, with unresolved D. This CDR3 is built from 19 residues. From germline, CDR1 is TSWWSYY and CDR2 QGS. Trimming removed 5 bases at V and 8 bases at J, with 30 bases between. The CDR3 DNA follows: TGTGCTCTTGGGTCCCCCTCAGGGAGGATGCATCAGGTGAGGGCACAACTCTTCTTT. Encoded protein: CALGSPSGRMHQVRAQLFF.

Worth noting for this clone: Given a far larger clone just one base away, this is likely a sequencing read error. The chain couples TRDV3 to TRDJ1; no clear D gene. V lost 4 bases and J 1 base, leaving 16 bases between the germline ends. This CDR3 region has 14 residues. Germline values: CDR1 TVYSNPD, CDR2 GDNSRS (reference sequence). The CDR3 nucleotides read TGTGCCTCACACCGGCACGCCCTCACCGATAAACTCATCTTT. This encodes CASHRHALTDKLIF.

Concerning this clone itself: This DNA's translation and the protein TCRdb lists, from a much larger clone, do not match at residue 16, likely due to a read error; the protein shown is translated from the DNA. The chain combines TRDV1 with TRDJ1, with a possible D match to TRDD3 (6 bases). This CDR3 is 18 amino acids long. CDR1 is TSWWSYY, CDR2 QGS, per germline. CDR3 sequence reads: CALGELHYGGTPWDKPIF. DNA for the CDR3: TGTGCTCTTGGGGAACTTCACTACGGGGGGACCCCATGGGATAAACCCATCTTT.

This clone was found a few times. This chain connects TRDV1 to TRDJ1, with D tentatively TRDD2 (6 bases). The germline V gene encodes CDR1 TSWWSYY and CDR2 QGS. V lost 1 base and J lost 0, with 21 bases in between. There are 19 residues in the CDR3. This CDR3 reads CALGEPGFLSAMYTDKLIF. The CDR3, as DNA: TGTGCTCTTGGGGAACCTGGGTTCCTATCCGCGATGTACACCGATAAACTCATCTTT.

This clone turned up a few times. This may arise from a read error, as a much more abundant clone is one base away. This same CDR3 is encoded by further DNA sequences in the sample. The gene calls are TRDV1 and TRDJ1, with 11 nucleotides matching TRDD3. CDR3 length equals 23 residues. V shed 2 bases, J shed 2 bases, and the junction held 25 bases outside the gene matches. Looked up from germline, CDR1 is TSWWSYY and CDR2 is QGS. The CDR3 protein is CALGEMQKPSYFSGGYKTDKLIF. Written as DNA, the CDR3 is TGTGCTCTTGGGGAAATGCAGAAACCTTCCTACTTTTCTGGGGGATACAAAACCGATAAACTCATCTTT.

This clone was picked up a small number of times. A much larger clone sits a single nucleotide away, making a read error possible. The chain uses TRDV1 and TRDJ1, with TRDD3 identical over 12 bases. With V trimmed by 0 bases and J by 3 bases, 35 bases remained unmatched. Germline CDR1 reads TSWWSYY; CDR2 reads QGS. This CDR3 is built from 27 residues. CDR3 in DNA: TGTGCTCTTGGGGAACTAGTAGGGCTACGATCGGGTACTGGGGGATACAATCGAAAATGGGGCCCCGATAAACTCATCTTT. Protein product: CALGELVGLRSGTGGYNRKWGPDKLIF.

This clone was detected only a few times. A single base separates this from a much larger clone, so it may be a read error. J is TRDJ1 and V is TRDV1; D ambiguous. This CDR3 is built from 21 residues. V shed 2 bases and J shed 0 bases, with 28 bases lying between them. The germline V gene has CDR1 TSWWSYY and CDR2 QGS. The CDR3 region is CALGETRQVRKVMRNTDKLIF. The DNA for the CDR3 is TGTGCTCTTGGGGAAACCCGACAGGTCCGAAAAGTGATGCGAAACACCGATAAACTCATCTTT.